Included here is one T cell receptor (beta chain) sequence, with context. cDNA for each sample came from eight separate reactions. Template switching introduced UMIs that contain a 6-nucleotide sample barcode. TCRdb re-called the 5' RACE reads and gives one entry per CDR3 protein, without DNA. With about 85,000 distinct CDR3 sequences in the sample, the ten largest clones hold less than 8%. Germline CDR1 and CDR2: DFQATT and SNEGSKA (reference sequence). CDR3 size: 13 residues. This specimen comes from a study of monozygotic twins with inflammatory bowel disease. Sequenced: blood. This TCR derives from a human donor with ulcerative colitis or Crohn's disease, or a healthy co-twin of an affected twin (not recorded which). This chain joins TRBV20-1 and TRBJ1-4. The CDR3 protein is CSARTRLGEKLFF.